This passage covers 32 T cell receptor beta chains from one sample sequenced in a study of shared clonotypes between healthy human individuals. Clones were read by immunoSEQ multiplex PCR, and TCRdb kept only the in-frame ones, dropping some. The top ten clones hold more than 0.1% of a sample with some 2 million clones, 95% of them seen once. The specimen sequenced was naive CD4+ T cells sorted from blood. Subset defined: CD45RA+ positively selected. The receptors derive from a man aged 18 to 30 in good health.

The V gene is TRBV4-3, the J gene TRBJ2-1; D is unresolved. The V end lost 0 bases, the J end lost 7 bases, and 13 bases lay between the germline ends. Germline CDR1 and CDR2: LGHNA and YSLEER. This CDR3 has 15 residues. CDR3 DNA sequence: TGCGCCAGCAGCCAAGAAGCGTATGCGGTGAATGAGCAGTTCTTC. Amino acid sequence: CASSQEAYAVNEQFF.

This chain joins TRBV4-3 and TRBJ1-3; D is undetermined. V lost 2 bases, J lost 1 base, and 6 bases lay in between. CDR3 length equals 14 residues. Germline assignment: CDR1 LGHNA and CDR2 YSLEER. The CDR3 spells CASSQTTSGNTIYF. The CDR3 DNA reads as TGCGCCAGCAGCCAAACAACTTCTGGAAACACCATATATTTT.

The DNA for the CDR3 is TGCGCCAGCAGCCAAGCCTGGACAGCGGGGGGCTATGGCTACACCTTC. Translation gives CASSQAWTAGGYGYTF. The chain has TRBV4-1 and TRBJ1-2; perhaps TRBD1 as D (6 bases). Per the germline V gene, CDR1 is MGHRA and CDR2 is YSYEKL. The CDR3 contains 16 residues. The ends were cut back, 1 base at V and 4 bases at J, with 16 bases in the middle.

CDR3 sequence: CASSFDAVDTQYF. DNA of the CDR3: TGCGCCAGCAGCTTTGACGCGGTTGATACGCAGTATTTT. The genes are TRBV5-1 and TRBJ2-3, with no clear D. The CDR3 spans 13 residues. Between the trimmed V and J ends, which lost 2 bases and 6 bases, there was a span of 10 bases. The germline CDR1 and CDR2 sequences are SGHRS and YFSETQ.

CDR3 DNA: TGTGCCAGCAGCCCGGACCGTTGGACAGGCAACTACGAGCAGTACTTC. This gives the protein CASSPDRWTGNYEQYF. V and J are TRBV9 and TRBJ2-7; TRBD1 aligns across 7 bases. Germline-derived CDR1 and CDR2 are SGDLS and YYNGEE. This CDR3 is 16 amino acids long. J lost 3 bases, V lost 4 bases, and 13 bases had no gene match. The full variable domain, its missing parts supplied by reference TRBV9 and TRBJ2-7, is DSGVTQTPKHLITATGQRVTLRCSPRSGDLSVYWYQQSLDQGLQFLIQYYNGEERAKGNILERFSAQQFPDLHSELNLSSLELGDSALYFCASSPDRWTGNYEQYFGPGTRLTVT.

CDR3 residues: CASSRTSSSRGGELFF. The CDR3 DNA reads as TGCGCCAGCAGCCGGACTAGCAGCTCAAGGGGGGGAGAGCTGTTTTTT. The chain links TRBV10-1 to TRBJ2-2, with TRBD2 matching over 8 bases. CDR3 length equals 16 residues. V trimming: 6 bases; J trimming: 11 bases; junction bases outside the gene matches: 17. Germline V CDR1 and CDR2: WNHNN, SYGVQD (reference sequence).

The chain carries TRBV5-4 and TRBJ2-2, with 7 bases identical to TRBD1. The CDR3 runs to 15 residues. CDR1 is SGHNT and CDR2 is YYREEE in the germline V gene (reference sequence). Losses at the gene ends were 3 bases for V and 0 bases for J; bases not matched to a gene: 2. The CDR3 sequence: CASSWDSANTGELFF. For the CDR3, the DNA is TGTGCCAGCAGCTGGGACAGCGCGAACACCGGGGAGCTGTTTTTT.

The chain has TRBV5-1 and TRBJ2-7; TRBD1 aligns across 7 bases. The junction had 8 bases not matched to a gene; V was cut back by 4 bases and J by 1 base. Per germline, CDR1 SGHRS and CDR2 YFSETQ. The CDR3 runs to 15 residues. The CDR3 spells CASSINPGQSYEQYF. The CDR3 coding sequence is TGCGCCAGCAGCATTAACCCGGGACAGTCCTACGAGCAGTACTTC.

The rearrangement links TRBV6-6 to TRBJ2-5; 8 nucleotides line up with TRBD2. This CDR3 contains 14 residues. The germline V gene encodes CDR1 MNHNY and CDR2 SVGAGI (reference sequence). Unmatched junction bases numbered 4, after V lost 2 bases and J lost 5 bases. DNA of the CDR3: TGTGCCAGCAGTTACGGGCGGGAGGATGAGACCCAGTACTTC. This sequence encodes CASSYGREDETQYF.

The chain is built from TRBV9 and TRBJ2-5; D possibly matches TRBD1 or TRBD2 (6 bases each). This CDR3 has 14 residues. Germline V gene sequence: CDR1 SGDLS, CDR2 YYNGEE. V was clipped by 0 bases and J by 5 bases, with 11 bases between them. The DNA for the CDR3 is TGTGCCAGCAGCGTAGGATGGGGGGCTGAGACCCAGTACTTC. Translated: CASSVGWGAETQYF.

This clone was observed many times. The J gene is TRBJ2-7, the V gene TRBV12-5; the D is unclear. Per germline, CDR1 LGHNT and CDR2 FRNRAP. The CDR3 spans 13 residues. The ends were cut back, 3 bases at V and 6 bases at J, with 12 bases in the middle. CDR3 sequence reads: CASGFLGFGEQYF. The CDR3 bases are TGTGCTAGTGGTTTTCTGGGGTTCGGCGAGCAGTACTTC.

The chain carries TRBV10-3 and TRBJ2-6; 7 bases fit TRBD1. The CDR3 loop spans 15 amino acids. The germline V gene encodes CDR1 ENHRY and CDR2 SYGVKD. V lost 4 bases, J lost 4 bases, and 4 bases stayed unmatched. The CDR3 region has the DNA TGTGCCATCAGTGGACAGGGATCCGGGGCCAACGTCCTGACTTTC. Protein: CAISGQGSGANVLTF.

V is TRBV5-1 and J is TRBJ2-5; D call uncertain. CDR1 and CDR2 (germline): SGHRS, YFSETQ. The germline V and J ends were trimmed by 0 bases and 5 bases, with 14 bases remaining between them. The CDR3 has 15 amino acids. The CDR3 nucleotides are TGCGCCAGCAGCTTGGTCCCAGCTGCTGGGGAGACCCAGTACTTC. Its translation: CASSLVPAAGETQYF.

V gene TRBV2 combines with J gene TRBJ1-2, with a possible D match to TRBD1 (5 bases). The CDR3 sequence is 12 residues long. Trimming removed 7 bases from V and 7 bases from J, with 13 bases in between. Germline CDR1 and CDR2: SNHLY and FYNNEI. CDR3 in amino acids: CASKAGLAGYTF. In DNA, the CDR3 is TGTGCCAGCAAGGCAGGGTTGGCTGGCTACACCTTC.

This chain uses TRBV28 with TRBJ1-2; D is possibly TRBD1 (6 bases). The V end was cut by 2 bases, the J end by 4 bases, with 11 bases between. The CDR3 length is 14 residues. The germline gives CDR1 MDHEN, CDR2 SYDVKM. CDR3 sequence (DNA): TGTGCCAGCAGTTTAGGGGGCAGCGGCTATGGCTACACCTTC. This encodes CASSLGGSGYGYTF.

This chain joins TRBV27 and TRBJ2-7; 7 nucleotides match TRBD1. The CDR3 is 15 amino acids. CDR1 and CDR2 (germline): MNHEY, SMNVEV (reference sequence). With 5 bases clipped from V and 3 bases from J, the junction kept 10 bases outside the gene matches. The CDR3: CASSPKGTANYEQYF. Written as DNA, the CDR3 is TGTGCCAGCAGTCCCAAAGGGACAGCTAACTACGAGCAGTACTTC.

The V and J genes are TRBV14 and TRBJ1-6, with a tentative D call TRBD1 (5 bases). The V end lost 1 base, the J end lost 10 bases, and 20 bases lay between the germline ends. This CDR3 contains 17 residues. Germline-derived CDR1 and CDR2 are SGHDN and FVKESK. CDR3 coding DNA: TGTGCCAGCAGCCAAGGAACCGGGACGGCGTGGTGGTCACCCCTCCACTTT. It encodes CASSQGTGTAWWSPLHF.

This rearrangement joins TRBV10-2 to TRBJ2-1, with unresolved D. V lost 7 bases, J lost 6 bases, and 16 bases lay in between. The CDR3 covers 14 residues. CDR1 and CDR2 from the germline V gene are WSHSY and SAAADI. CDR3 loop: CASKLGPPGNEQFF. CDR3 nucleotides: TGCGCCAGCAAACTGGGCCCCCCCGGCAATGAGCAGTTCTTC.

As to this clone: The identical CDR3 is also encoded by other nucleotide sequences in the sample. The chain recombines TRBV30 with TRBJ2-7, with D hard to call. Per germline, CDR1 GTSNPN and CDR2 SVGIG (reference sequence). CDR3 length: 11 residues. V dropped 3 bases and J dropped 1 base, with 4 bases sitting between them. The CDR3 here is CAWRGSYEQYF. DNA of the CDR3: TGTGCCTGGAGGGGTTCCTACGAGCAGTACTTC.

Note on this clone: An end of the junction differs from the germline gene, which may be a read error. The chain uses TRBV7-2 and TRBJ2-1, with D tentatively TRBD2 (6 bases). CDR3 length: 13 amino acids. Germline loops: CDR1 SGHTA, CDR2 FQGNSA. In nucleotides, the CDR3 is TGTGCCAGCAGCATAGCGGTCGGCAGCCCACTCCTCTTC. It is translated as CASSIAVGSPLLF.

A remark on this clone: Other DNA sequences in the sample encode the same CDR3. The chain couples TRBV28 to TRBJ1-5, with D perhaps TRBD1 (5 bases). V was trimmed by 10 bases and J by 1 base, leaving 8 bases between them. Germline lookup yields CDR1 MDHEN and CDR2 SYDVKM. This CDR3 comprises 12 residues. In nucleotides, the CDR3 is TGTGCCACCCAGGGAAGCAATCAGCCCCAGCATTTT. Its translation: CATQGSNQPQHF.

To note about this clone: Other DNA sequences in the sample encode the same CDR3. This chain connects TRBV20-1 to TRBJ2-1; D is uncertain. This CDR3 has 11 residues. V was pared by 3 bases and J by 7 bases, with 7 bases between. The germline CDR1 and CDR2 sequences are DFQATT and SNEGSKA (reference sequence). The CDR3 sequence: CSASLRNEQFF. For the CDR3, the DNA is TGCAGTGCTAGCCTTAGGAATGAGCAGTTCTTC.

This clone has only one observation. The rearrangement uses TRBV4-1 and TRBJ1-3; D is ambiguous. V lost 1 base and J lost 4, with 11 bases in between. Germline CDR1 and CDR2: MGHRA and YSYEKL. The CDR3 runs 15 residues. CDR3 residues: CASSQVPGNGNTIYF. The CDR3 nucleotides are TGCGCCAGCAGCCAAGTACCGGGGAACGGAAACACCATATATTTT.

The chain couples TRBV4-1 to TRBJ2-7; D is uncertain. This CDR3 contains 14 residues. V was clipped by 0 bases and J by 4 bases, with 10 bases between them. The germline V gene has CDR1 MGHRA and CDR2 YSYEKL. The CDR3 region is CASSQEDTRYEQYF. CDR3 bases: TGCGCCAGCAGCCAAGAAGATACGAGGTACGAGCAGTACTTC.

The chain uses TRBV25-1 and TRBJ1-1, with 9 bases aligning to TRBD1. The V and J ends lost 6 bases and 1 base, in that order; junction bases with no gene match: 9. Per the germline V gene, CDR1 is MGHDK and CDR2 is SYGVNS. The CDR3 runs 16 residues. The CDR3 nucleotides read TGTGCCAGCAGCAACACACAGGGGGCCGGGAACACTGAAGCTTTCTTT. This encodes CASSNTQGAGNTEAFF.

The chain carries TRBV29-1 and TRBJ2-1, with D tentatively TRBD2 (5 bases). Germline V CDR1 and CDR2: SQVTM, ANQGSEA. The CDR3 covers 20 residues. The V and J ends lost 4 bases and 0 bases respectively, with 28 bases between them. CDR3 amino acids: CSVGPLDGVVWGSSYNEQFF. CDR3 bases: TGCAGCGTTGGCCCCCTTGACGGGGTAGTTTGGGGAAGCTCCTACAATGAGCAGTTCTTC.

The chain is built from TRBV10-3 and TRBJ2-5; 11 bases align to TRBD1. The CDR3 has 17 residues. The trim removed 2 bases at V and 5 bases at J, leaving 10 bases unmatched. The germline gives CDR1 ENHRY, CDR2 SYGVKD. The chain's CDR3 is CAISETMDRGQKETQYF. CDR3 sequence (DNA): TGTGCCATCAGTGAGACTATGGACAGGGGGCAGAAGGAGACCCAGTACTTC.

This sequence joins TRBV4-1 and TRBJ2-7; 12 nucleotides match TRBD2. This CDR3 is built from 17 residues. V lost 0 bases and J lost 5; bases outside the gene matches: 8. Germline V gene sequence: CDR1 MGHRA, CDR2 YSYEKL. CDR3 in DNA: TGCGCCAGCAGCCAAGACCCGACTAGCGGGAGTACAGACGAGCAGTACTTC. Amino acids: CASSQDPTSGSTDEQYF.

The gene calls are TRBV6-5 and TRBJ2-2, with a possible D match to TRBD1 (5 bases). Germline V gives CDR1 MNHEY, CDR2 SVGAGI. This CDR3 region has 15 residues. The V end lost 5 bases, the J end lost 5 bases, and 15 bases lay between the germline ends. Written as DNA, the CDR3 is TGTGCCAGCAGTGGGGCCCGAGTGGGGACCGGGGAGCTGTTTTTT. Its protein product is CASSGARVGTGELFF.

V and J are TRBV10-1 and TRBJ1-1, with a possible D match to TRBD1 (6 bases). This CDR3 has 15 residues. The V gene's germline CDR1 is WNHNN and CDR2 SYGVQD (reference sequence). Deletions cut 3 bases from V and 1 base from J, with 12 bases between. This chain's CDR3 is CASSEHRVGNTEAFF. The CDR3 DNA sequence: TGCGCCAGCAGTGAACACAGGGTGGGGAACACTGAAGCTTTCTTT.

This clone has at least ten counts. This rearrangement joins TRBV10-3 to TRBJ1-2, with D tentatively TRBD1 (6 bases). Trimming pared 7 bases from V and 5 bases from J, leaving 11 bases between. Germline V CDR1 and CDR2: ENHRY, SYGVKD. This CDR3 comprises 12 residues. CDR3 in DNA: TGTGCCATCATGACAGGTGGATATGGCTACACCTTC. Its translation: CAIMTGGYGYTF.

The chain joins TRBV15 to TRBJ2-7, with D possibly matching TRBD2 (5 bases). This CDR3 comprises 15 residues. V was shortened by 0 bases and J by 0 bases, with 9 bases between the two germline ends. Looked up from germline, CDR1 is LNHNV and CDR2 is YYDKDF (reference sequence). CDR3 sequence (DNA): TGTGCCACCAGCAGAGAGGGAGATTTCTCCTACGAGCAGTACTTC. As protein: CATSREGDFSYEQYF.